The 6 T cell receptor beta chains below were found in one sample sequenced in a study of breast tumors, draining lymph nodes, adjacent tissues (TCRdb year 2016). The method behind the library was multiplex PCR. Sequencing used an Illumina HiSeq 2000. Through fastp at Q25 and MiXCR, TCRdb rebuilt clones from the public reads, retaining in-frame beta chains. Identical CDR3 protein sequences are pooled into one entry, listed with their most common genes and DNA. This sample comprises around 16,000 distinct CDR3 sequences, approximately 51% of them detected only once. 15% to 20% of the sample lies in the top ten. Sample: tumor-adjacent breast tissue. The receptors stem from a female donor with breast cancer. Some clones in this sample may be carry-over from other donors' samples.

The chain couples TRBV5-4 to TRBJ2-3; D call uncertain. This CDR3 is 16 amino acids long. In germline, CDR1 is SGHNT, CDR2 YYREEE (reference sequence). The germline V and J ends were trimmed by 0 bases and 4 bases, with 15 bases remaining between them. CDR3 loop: CASSLVATPDADTQYF. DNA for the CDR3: TGTGCCAGCAGCTTGGTCGCTACCCCGGACGCAGATACGCAGTATTTT.

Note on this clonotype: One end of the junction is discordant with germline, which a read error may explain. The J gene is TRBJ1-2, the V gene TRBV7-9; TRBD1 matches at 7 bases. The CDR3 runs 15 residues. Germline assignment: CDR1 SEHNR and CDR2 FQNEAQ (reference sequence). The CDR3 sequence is CASSRGVRGDDGYPF. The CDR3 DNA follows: TGTGCCAGCAGCAGAGGAGTCAGGGGGGACGATGGCTACCCCTTC.

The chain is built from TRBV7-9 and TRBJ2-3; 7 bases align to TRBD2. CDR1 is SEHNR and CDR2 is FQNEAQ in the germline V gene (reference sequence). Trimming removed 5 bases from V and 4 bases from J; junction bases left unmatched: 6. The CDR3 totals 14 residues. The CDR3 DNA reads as TGTGCCAGCAGCCAAGCGGGAAGGGCAGATACGCAGTATTTT. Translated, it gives CASSQAGRADTQYF.

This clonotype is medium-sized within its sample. The CDR3 here is CASSLATGTFTTGQYF. In nucleotides, the CDR3 is TGCGCCAGCAGCTTGGCCACCGGGACTTTTACAACCGGGCAGTACTTC. V usage is TRBV5-1 and J usage is TRBJ2-7; possibly TRBD2 for D (6 bases). Per germline, CDR1 SGHRS and CDR2 YFSETQ. V was trimmed by 0 bases and J by 9 bases, leaving 22 bases between them. This CDR3 is 16 amino acids long.

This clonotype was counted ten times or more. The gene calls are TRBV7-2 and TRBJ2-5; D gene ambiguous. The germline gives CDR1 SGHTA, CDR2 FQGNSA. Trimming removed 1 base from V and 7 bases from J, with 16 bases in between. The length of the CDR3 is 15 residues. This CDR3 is CASSLESSRLGTQYF. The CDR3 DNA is TGTGCCAGCAGCTTAGAATCGTCCAGGCTGGGGACCCAGTACTTC. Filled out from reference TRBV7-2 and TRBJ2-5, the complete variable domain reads GAGVSQSPSNKVTEKGKDVELRCDPISGHTALYWYRQSLGQGLEFLIYFQGNSAPDKSGLPSDRFSAERTGGSVSTLTIQRTQQEDSAVYLCASSLESSRLGTQYFGPGTRLLVL.

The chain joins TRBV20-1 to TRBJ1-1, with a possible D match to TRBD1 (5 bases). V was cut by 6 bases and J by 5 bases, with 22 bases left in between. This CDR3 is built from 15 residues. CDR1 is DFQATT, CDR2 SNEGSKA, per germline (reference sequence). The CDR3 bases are TGCAGTGCCGATTCGATAGGGGCGTTAGTTACTGAAGCTTTCTTT. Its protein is CSADSIGALVTEAFF.